Listed below are T cell receptor beta chains from one sample, sequenced in a study of blood T cell repertoires in COVID-19. TCRdb keeps only in-frame clones here, not all; method: immunoSEQ multiplex PCR. The sample yields 35,000 to 45,000 clones, almost 95% seen once. The sequencing input was peripheral blood. The receptors were sampled from a man in his forties or fifties with active COVID-19. CDR3s include the opening cysteine and the closing phenylalanine or tryptophan. The order of the fields is D gene, J gene, V gene, clone size, CDR3 length, CDR3 DNA, CDR3 protein. A D gene is named only where the DNA matches it firmly. The size entry is marked missing in some rows and otherwise reads once, few, many or a size class.

d_gene: -; j_gene: TRBJ2-3; v_gene: TRBV27; abundance: -; len: 14; CDR3nt: TGTGCCAGCAGTTTAGATCCGGGCACAGATACGCAGTATTTT; CDR3aa: CASSLDPGTDTQYF
d_gene: -; j_gene: TRBJ1-5; v_gene: TRBV3-1/TRBV3-2; abundance: few; len: 13; CDR3nt: TGTGCCAGCAGCCAAGGTCGAGGACAGCCCCAGCATTTT; CDR3aa: CASSQGRGQPQHF
d_gene: TRBD1; j_gene: TRBJ1-1; v_gene: TRBV19; abundance: -; len: 15; CDR3nt: TGTGCCAGTAGTACCCGACAGGGGAGGAGCACTGAAGCTTTCTTT; CDR3aa: CASSTRQGRSTEAFF
d_gene: TRBD1; j_gene: TRBJ1-4; v_gene: TRBV28; abundance: -; len: 19; CDR3nt: TGTGCCAGCAGTTCACGCCGGGACAGGGGCGATTCATTAGGCCAAAAACTGTTTTTT; CDR3aa: CASSSRRDRGDSLGQKLFF
d_gene: TRBD1; j_gene: TRBJ2-4; v_gene: TRBV11-2; abundance: -; len: 16; CDR3nt: TGTGCCAGCAGCTCCATAACAGGGGCGCGGGAAAACATTCAGTACTTC; CDR3aa: CASSSITGARENIQYF
d_gene: TRBD1; j_gene: TRBJ1-2; v_gene: TRBV19; abundance: -; len: 16; CDR3nt: TGTGCCAGTAGCCTAGATTTTGGGACAGGGAGCTATGGCTACACCTTC; CDR3aa: CASSLDFGTGSYGYTF
d_gene: -; j_gene: TRBJ1-2; v_gene: TRBV9; abundance: -; len: 13; CDR3nt: TGTGCCAGCAGCGTAGGCGAAAACTATGGCTACACCTTC; CDR3aa: CASSVGENYGYTF
d_gene: -; j_gene: TRBJ1-2; v_gene: TRBV4-1; abundance: -; len: 15; CDR3nt: TGCGCCAGCAGCCAAGACCGCGGGGATCCCTATGGCTACACCTTC; CDR3aa: CASSQDRGDPYGYTF
d_gene: -; j_gene: TRBJ1-1; v_gene: TRBV5-1; abundance: -; len: 14; CDR3nt: TGCGCCAGCAGCCGAGGGCCCGACAACACTGAAGCTTTCTTT; CDR3aa: CASSRGPDNTEAFF
d_gene: -; j_gene: TRBJ1-2; v_gene: TRBV19; abundance: -; len: 15; CDR3nt: TGTGCCAGTAGTATTAGTGTCGGAGTGAACTATGGCTACACCTTC; CDR3aa: CASSISVGVNYGYTF
d_gene: TRBD2; j_gene: TRBJ2-5; v_gene: TRBV15; abundance: -; len: 17; CDR3nt: TGTGCCACCAGCACCGGACTAGCGGGAGTCGGGAAAGAGACCCAGTACTTC; CDR3aa: CATSTGLAGVGKETQYF
d_gene: -; j_gene: TRBJ2-2; v_gene: TRBV11-1; abundance: -; len: 14; CDR3nt: TGTGCCAGCAGCTTTAATAAGAACACCGGGGAGCTGTTTTTT; CDR3aa: CASSFNKNTGELFF
d_gene: -; j_gene: TRBJ1-2; v_gene: TRBV19; abundance: -; len: 18; CDR3nt: TGTGCCAGTAGTCCAGACACACGAGGACTGACTAATTACTATGGCTACACCTTC; CDR3aa: CASSPDTRGLTNYYGYTF
d_gene: -; j_gene: TRBJ2-7; v_gene: TRBV19; abundance: -; len: 15; CDR3nt: TGTGCCAGTAGTAGTCGGACGGACGGGGACTACGAGCAGTACTTC; CDR3aa: CASSSRTDGDYEQYF
d_gene: -; j_gene: TRBJ2-7; v_gene: TRBV20-1; abundance: -; len: 14; CDR3nt: TGCAGTGCTAGTATATCCAGGGCCCTAACTGAGCAGTACTTC; CDR3aa: CSASISRALTEQYF
d_gene: TRBD2; j_gene: TRBJ2-7; v_gene: TRBV18; abundance: -; len: 16; CDR3nt: TGTGCCAGCTCACCGGGACTAGCGGGAGGAACCTACGAGCAGTACTTC; CDR3aa: CASSPGLAGGTYEQYF
d_gene: -; j_gene: TRBJ2-3; v_gene: TRBV5-1; abundance: -; len: 16; CDR3nt: TGCGCCAGCAGCTTTAATGGCGGGGAGAGCACAGATACGCAGTATTTT; CDR3aa: CASSFNGGESTDTQYF
d_gene: -; j_gene: TRBJ2-3; v_gene: TRBV14; abundance: -; len: 15; CDR3nt: TGTGCCAGCAGCCACAGCGGACAGTTCACAGATACGCAGTATTTT; CDR3aa: CASSHSGQFTDTQYF
d_gene: -; j_gene: TRBJ2-1; v_gene: TRBV13; abundance: -; len: 14; CDR3nt: TGTGCCAGCAGCTTAGCATCTAGCTACAATGAGCAGTTCTTC; CDR3aa: CASSLASSYNEQFF
d_gene: TRBD1; j_gene: TRBJ2-1; v_gene: TRBV4-1; abundance: -; len: 14; CDR3nt: TGCGCCAGCAGCCAAGGGGAAAGACAGGGTGAGCAGTTCTTC; CDR3aa: CASSQGERQGEQFF
d_gene: TRBD2; j_gene: TRBJ2-1; v_gene: TRBV11-2; abundance: -; len: 17; CDR3nt: TGTGCCAGCAGCTTAGATTACGCGGGAGGGCCTTACAATGAGCAGTTCTTC; CDR3aa: CASSLDYAGGPYNEQFF
d_gene: -; j_gene: TRBJ1-6; v_gene: TRBV27; abundance: -; len: 17; CDR3nt: TGTGCCAGCAGTTTATCGGGACTTTCTAACAATAATTCACCCCTCCACTTT; CDR3aa: CASSLSGLSNNNSPLHF
d_gene: TRBD1; j_gene: TRBJ2-2; v_gene: TRBV7-2; abundance: -; len: 15; CDR3nt: TGTGCCAGCAGCCCGCGGACAGGGAACACCGGGGAGCTGTTTTTT; CDR3aa: CASSPRTGNTGELFF
d_gene: -; j_gene: TRBJ2-2; v_gene: TRBV5-1; abundance: -; len: 16; CDR3nt: TGCGCCAGCAGCTTGGGACAGGAGGTGAACACCGGGGAGCTGTTTTTT; CDR3aa: CASSLGQEVNTGELFF
d_gene: TRBD1; j_gene: TRBJ1-5; v_gene: TRBV7-3; abundance: once; len: 20; CDR3nt: TGTGCCAGCAGCTTAGGACCTTACAGGGGAAGGTCCTTAGCAAATCAGCCCCAGCATTTT; CDR3aa: CASSLGPYRGRSLANQPQHF
d_gene: TRBD1; j_gene: TRBJ1-1; v_gene: TRBV30; abundance: -; len: 11; CDR3nt: TGTGCCTGGAGTGTCAGGGGGGAGGCTTTCTTT; CDR3aa: CAWSVRGEAFF
d_gene: -; j_gene: TRBJ1-2; v_gene: TRBV6-1; abundance: -; len: 13; CDR3nt: TGTGCCAGCAGTGAATCCGCGGGGGGAGGCTACACCTTC; CDR3aa: CASSESAGGGYTF
d_gene: -; j_gene: TRBJ2-7; v_gene: TRBV28; abundance: -; len: 13; CDR3nt: TGTGCCAGCCGACGGAGGGGGGAGGGCGAGCAGTACTTC; CDR3aa: CASRRRGEGEQYF
d_gene: -; j_gene: TRBJ1-6; v_gene: TRBV30; abundance: -; len: 13; CDR3nt: TGTGCCTGGACACGGACACCTAATTCACCCCTCCACTTT; CDR3aa: CAWTRTPNSPLHF